A single sample is the source of the 15 T cell receptor beta chains below, sequenced in a study of T cell responses to AZD1222 COVID-19 vaccine. This table comes from immunoSEQ multiplex PCR, and its TCRdb copy is limited to in-frame clones, with some not included. The data show under 80,000 clones, 70% to 90% seen once. Material: peripheral blood, obtained 28 days after the second AZD1222 dose. The receptors shown here come from an adult who received the AZD1222 COVID-19 vaccine.

This chain connects TRBV29-1 to TRBJ1-5; 10 positions agree with TRBD1. CDR1 is SQVTM and CDR2 is ANQGSEA in the germline V gene. With 5 bases clipped from V and 3 bases from J, the junction kept 13 bases outside the gene matches. This CDR3 region has 17 residues. The CDR3 bases are TGCAGCGTTTCCTCCGGGACAGGGGCCGGGTCCAATCAGCCCCAGCATTTT. This translates into CSVSSGTGAGSNQPQHF.

The chain links TRBV19 to TRBJ1-2; possibly TRBD1 for D (6 bases). Germline assignment: CDR1 LNHDA and CDR2 SQIVND (reference sequence). The CDR3 loop spans 15 amino acids. V lost 9 bases, J lost 7 bases, and 24 bases lay in between. CDR3 DNA: TGTGCCAGCACGGATTCCGGGTCACAGGGTGTTGGCTACACCTTC. This encodes CASTDSGSQGVGYTF. Using reference TRBV19 and TRBJ1-2 for the parts outside the CDR3, the full variable domain is DGGITQSPKYLFRKEGQNVTLSCEQNLNHDAMYWYRQDPGQGLRLIYYSQIVNDFQKGDIAEGYSVSREKKESFPLTVTSAQKNPTAFYLCASTDSGSQGVGYTFGSGTRLTVV.

This chain connects TRBV9 to TRBJ2-1; D perhaps matches TRBD2 (5 bases). The CDR3 is 14 amino acids. V lost 7 bases and J 5 bases, leaving 16 bases between the germline ends. CDR1 and CDR2 (germline): SGDLS, YYNGEE. The CDR3 loop is CASSARSGDNEQFF. Written as DNA, the CDR3 is TGTGCCAGCTCCGCCCGCAGCGGAGACAATGAGCAGTTCTTC.

The rearrangement uses TRBV7-9 and TRBJ1-5; maybe TRBD1 (5 bases). The germline CDR1 and CDR2 sequences are SEHNR and FQNEAQ (reference sequence). The CDR3 totals 14 residues. The V end was cut by 5 bases, the J end by 6 bases, with 14 bases between. This chain's CDR3 is CASSVGLPSQPQHF. DNA for the CDR3: TGTGCCAGCAGCGTGGGACTGCCCAGTCAGCCCCAGCATTTT.

The gene calls are TRBV18 and TRBJ1-3; D is uncertain. The CDR3 contains 15 residues. Germline CDR1 and CDR2: KGHSH and LQKENI. V was pared by 3 bases and J by 1 base, with 10 bases between. CDR3 in DNA: TGTGCCAGCTCACCCATTGAGGGATCTGGAAACACCATATATTTT. This translates into CASSPIEGSGNTIYF.

The chain combines TRBV2 with TRBJ1-5; D might be TRBD1 (5 bases). The germline CDR1 and CDR2 sequences are SNHLY and FYNNEI. V was cut by 3 bases and J by 1 base, with 7 bases left in between. The CDR3 contains 14 residues. CDR3 DNA: TGTGCCAGCAGTGAGGGGGAAAGCAATCAGCCCCAGCATTTT. The encoded protein is CASSEGESNQPQHF.

The J gene is TRBJ2-4, the V gene TRBV4-1; 16 positions match TRBD2. Trimming removed 4 bases from V and 0 bases from J; junction bases left unmatched: 3. The CDR3 contains 18 residues. CDR1 is MGHRA and CDR2 is YSYEKL in the germline V gene. The CDR3 loop reads CASSRGLAGGVAKNIQYF. In DNA form, the CDR3 reads TGCGCCAGCAGCCGGGGACTAGCGGGAGGGGTAGCCAAAAACATTCAGTACTTC.

DNA for the CDR3: TGTGCCATCAGTGAGCGAGAGACCCAGTACTTC. Translated: CAISERETQYF. V and J are TRBV10-3 and TRBJ2-5; D is unresolved. This CDR3 spans 11 amino acids. V lost 2 bases and J lost 4, with 2 bases in between. CDR1 is ENHRY and CDR2 is SYGVKD in the germline V gene.

The chain is built from TRBV6-2 or TRBV6-3 and TRBJ2-3; TRBD1 matches 8 bases. The CDR3 loop spans 15 amino acids. CDR1 and CDR2 from the germline V gene are MNHEY and SVGEGT. Losses at the gene ends were 2 bases for V and 6 bases for J; bases not matched to a gene: 7. The CDR3, as DNA: TGTGCCAGCAGTTACAGAGGACAGGGTTACGATACGCAGTATTTT. It translates to CASSYRGQGYDTQYF.

The rearrangement uses TRBV3-1 (or the pseudogene TRBV3-2) and TRBJ2-2; D gene uncertain. CDR3 length: 12 residues. Germline CDR1 is LGHDT and CDR2 is YNNKEL (reference sequence). The V end was cut by 3 bases, the J end by 7 bases, with 6 bases between. CDR3 loop: CASSQLHGELFF. The CDR3 DNA is TGTGCCAGCAGCCAGCTCCACGGGGAGCTGTTTTTT.

The chain is built from TRBV27 and TRBJ1-1, with D possibly being TRBD1 (6 bases). Germline CDR1 MNHEY, CDR2 SMNVEV (reference sequence). The V and J ends lost 4 bases and 0 bases respectively, with 15 bases between them. The CDR3 covers 16 residues. The CDR3 spells CASSSGPGDLNTEAFF. The CDR3 nucleotides read TGTGCCAGCAGTTCTGGGCCAGGGGACCTGAACACTGAAGCTTTCTTT.

The rearrangement uses TRBV5-4 and TRBJ2-2; TRBD2 aligns across 12 bases. V trimming: 5 bases; J trimming: 8 bases; junction bases outside the gene matches: 7. The CDR3 is 15 residues long. The germline CDR1 and CDR2 sequences are SGHNT and YYREEE (reference sequence). The CDR3 DNA is TGTGCCAGCAGTAGACTAGCGGGAGTCCGGGGGGAGCTGTTTTTT. It encodes CASSRLAGVRGELFF.

The sample holds a few counts of this clone. This sequence joins TRBV5-4 and TRBJ2-2; the match to TRBD2 covers 16 bases. Losses at the gene ends were 3 bases for V and 4 bases for J; bases not matched to a gene: 6. Germline loops: CDR1 SGHNT, CDR2 YYREEE (reference sequence). There are 18 residues in the CDR3. The CDR3 here is CASSSGLAGGLVTGELFF. The CDR3 coding sequence is TGTGCCAGCAGCTCGGGACTAGCGGGAGGGCTCGTCACCGGGGAGCTGTTTTTT.

This clone was detected once. The rearrangement uses TRBV18 and TRBJ1-6; no clear D. The CDR3 spans 18 residues. CDR1 is KGHSH and CDR2 is LQKENI in the germline V gene. Trimming removed 2 bases from V and 0 bases from J, with 14 bases in between. CDR3: CASSPTAARSSYNSPLHF. The CDR3 DNA follows: TGTGCCAGCTCACCAACAGCCGCCCGGAGCTCCTATAATTCACCCCTCCACTTT.

This chain uses TRBV20-1 with TRBJ2-5; 8 bases line up with TRBD2. V gave up 3 bases and J gave up 5 bases; unmatched junction bases: 11. This CDR3 is 15 amino acids long. CDR1 is DFQATT and CDR2 is SNEGSKA in the germline V gene (reference sequence). CDR3 bases: TGCAGTGCTAGTTACCCCGGCGGGAGGACGGAGACCCAGTACTTC. It codes for CSASYPGGRTETQYF.